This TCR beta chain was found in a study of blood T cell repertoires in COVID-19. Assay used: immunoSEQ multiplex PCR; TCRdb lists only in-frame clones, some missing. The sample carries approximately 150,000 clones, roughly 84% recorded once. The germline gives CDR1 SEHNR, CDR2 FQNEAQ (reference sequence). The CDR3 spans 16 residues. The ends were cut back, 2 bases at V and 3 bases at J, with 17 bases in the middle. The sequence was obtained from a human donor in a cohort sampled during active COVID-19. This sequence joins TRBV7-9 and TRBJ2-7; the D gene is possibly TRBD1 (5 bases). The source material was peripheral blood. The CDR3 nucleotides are TGTGCCAGCAGCTTATTCTTTGGGCAGGGTTTCTACGAGCAGTACTTC. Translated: CASSLFFGQGFYEQYF.